This section outlines one T cell receptor (beta chain) sequence together with its context. It lacks a known antigen. No much larger clone exists at a distance of one base, and base qualities are not known. CDR1 and CDR2 are read off the germline V gene (reference sequence) as SEHNR and FQNEAQ. CDR3 length: 16 amino acids, cysteine to phenylalanine. Only CDR3 DNA remains: 48 bases, in frame from the first base. V and J are trimmed by 6 bases and 2 bases, and the gene matches miss 6 bases of the junction. The sample is drawn from a study of blood T cell repertoires in COVID-19 (TCRdb year 2020). Background on the whole study: The collaborator samples originated in the United States, Italy and Spain and spanned the acute and convalescent phases of COVID-19. Where available, HLA class I and class II types were obtained from metadata supplied by the sample provider rather than from assay-based typing. The prospective study material was composed of cDNA or gDNA derived from T cells, B-cell-depleted T cells, or PBMCs. Deeply sampled blood TCRbeta repertoires from subjects exposed to, actively infected with, or recovered from COVID-19 were included in the dataset. Nearly every sample came with metadata listing a de-identified subject ID, COVID-19 status, age in years and sex. The repertoires were released in a freely available public database intended as a resource for research on the immune response to SARS-CoV-2. The samples were drawn from two sources: the first 160 participants of the ongoing ImmuneRACE study, and approximately 1,300 subjects contributed by 6 global collaborators. What the study reported, not specific to this receptor: The quantity of clinical and demographic metadata differed by source and by participant and was supplied without curation.

The collaborating institutions used their own protocols to collect whole blood in K2EDTA tubes. For TCRbeta analysis, collaborators shipped samples as frozen whole blood, isolated PBMCs, or DNA extracted from either of those sample types. The immunoSEQ Assay, a bias-controlled multiplex PCR, was used to amplify TCRbeta CDR3 regions from genomic DNA. Per the source publication's procedure: The number of nucleated cells in each sample was estimated from the amplification of reference gene primers within the assay. To quantify the absolute abundance of each unique TCRbeta CDR3 rearrangement, sequence reads were collapsed and filtered. Productive Simpson clonality was computed per sample as the square root of Simpson's diversity index over productive rearrangements. TCRdb mirrors the immuneACCESS table, restricted to in-frame sequences. Some clones are absent from its copies; in checked studies, under half trace to an unresolved V gene, and the reason for the others is unknown. V and J calls and clone size are those listed in that table; D and trimming were worked out from the DNA. For this sample the table gives around 50,000 clones, of which over 75% were detected only once. The ten largest clones represent around 3.5% of the sample.

This sequence was found in a human donor in a cohort sampled during active COVID-19. The sample consisted of peripheral blood. In this chain, TRBV7-9 is recombined with TRBJ1-3, with 11 bases matching TRBD1. The CDR3 reads as follows: CASRRGTGGAGNTIYF. The DNA reads TGTGCCAGCAGACGCGGGACAGGGGGTGCTGGAAACACCATATATTTT.